The 26 T cell receptor beta chains below all came from one sample that was sequenced in a study of neurological immune-mediated disorders. TCRdb independently ran MiXCR on the 5' RACE reads; one entry per CDR3 protein. The sample yields tens of thousands of distinct CDR3 sequences, over 3% seen once. The sequenced sample was PBMCs. The receptor source for this set is a man in his forties with multiple sclerosis.

The chain employs TRBV3-1 and TRBJ2-4; D is undetermined. The CDR3 spans 15 residues. V was clipped by 1 base and J by 10 bases, with 17 bases between them. CDR1 is LGHDT, CDR2 YNNKEL, per germline (reference sequence). The CDR3 sequence is CASSQAPYSEHIQYF. The CDR3 DNA reads as TGTGCCAGCAGCCAAGCACCGTATTCAGAACATATTCAGTACTTC.

This clonotype was counted at least ten times. The V gene is TRBV3-1, the J gene TRBJ2-3, with 10 nucleotides matching TRBD1. Germline CDR1 and CDR2: LGHDT and YNNKEL (reference sequence). The CDR3 totals 16 residues. The J segment lost 4 bases and the V segment lost 1 base, leaving 5 bases of the junction unmatched. DNA for the CDR3: TGTGCCAGCAGCCAAGCGGGGACAGGGGTTGCAGATACGCAGTATTTT. Encoded protein: CASSQAGTGVADTQYF.

This clonotype was observed many times. The chain links TRBV6-5 to TRBJ2-3; 8 nucleotides align to TRBD2. Trimming removed 7 bases from V and 2 bases from J; junction bases left unmatched: 8. Germline CDR1 MNHEY, CDR2 SVGAGI. The CDR3 is 15 amino acids. This CDR3 reads CASNALAGTTDTQYF. CDR3 sequence (DNA): TGTGCCAGCAACGCCTTAGCGGGGACCACAGATACGCAGTATTTT.

This clonotype appeared a few times. The chain carries TRBV2 and TRBJ2-5; D is ambiguous. Germline V gene sequence: CDR1 SNHLY, CDR2 FYNNEI. The CDR3 spans 12 residues. Trimming cost V 5 bases and J 14 bases, with 18 bases left between them. Written as DNA, the CDR3 is TGTGCCAGCAGTCTAAACTCACCATACCCTTACTTC. Translated, it gives CASSLNSPYPYF.

Worth noting for this clonotype: This clone may be a read error of a much larger clone one base away. The chain has TRBV5-6 and TRBJ2-1, with D possibly TRBD1 on 5 matching bases. The CDR3 loop spans 15 amino acids. Trimming stripped 0 bases from V and 5 bases from J, with 12 bases between. Germline lookup yields CDR1 SGHDT and CDR2 YYEEEE. CDR3 in DNA: TGTGCCAGCAGCTTGGTTAACAGGACCGACAATGAGCAGTTCTTC. It is translated as CASSLVNRTDNEQFF.

In its sample, this clonotype was seen many times. The genes are TRBV25-1 and TRBJ2-5, with D perhaps matching TRBD2 (6 bases). With 10 bases removed from V and 7 bases from J, the gap between germline ends came to 16 bases. The CDR3 sequence is 12 residues long. Per germline, CDR1 MGHDK and CDR2 SYGVNS. The chain's CDR3 is CAKTAGKGTQYF. The CDR3 bases are TGTGCCAAAACCGCGGGAAAGGGGACCCAGTACTTC.

This clonotype was seen at least ten times. The chain joins TRBV3-1 to TRBJ1-1; D is possibly TRBD1 (5 bases). The CDR3 loop spans 13 amino acids. Trimming took off 4 bases at V and 10 bases at J, with 16 bases between the two ends. CDR1 is LGHDT, CDR2 YNNKEL, per germline (reference sequence). The chain's CDR3 is CASSLSGTPGAFF. The CDR3 DNA follows: TGTGCCAGCAGCCTTTCCGGGACTCCAGGAGCTTTCTTT.

This clonotype was seen at least ten times. The chain joins TRBV5-1 to TRBJ1-2, with TRBD1 matching over 8 bases. CDR1 SGHRS and CDR2 YFSETQ come from the germline V gene. This CDR3 has 14 residues. Germline trimming cut 4 bases from V and 2 bases from J; bases unmatched to any gene: 4. The CDR3 region has the DNA TGCGCCAGCAGCACGGGACAGGCCAACTATGGCTACACCTTC. This sequence encodes CASSTGQANYGYTF.

This clonotype was counted many times. J is TRBJ1-1 and V is TRBV12-3 or TRBV12-4, with D perhaps matching TRBD1 (5 bases). The V and J ends lost 3 bases and 1 base respectively, with 9 bases between them. The length of the CDR3 is 14 residues. CDR3 DNA sequence: TGTGCCAGCAGTTTCGGGGACGGGAACACTGAAGCTTTCTTT. It specifies CASSFGDGNTEAFF.

This clonotype appeared many times. The chain is built from TRBV4-1 and TRBJ2-2; a possible D gene is TRBD1 (5 bases). Between the trimmed V and J ends, which lost 0 bases and 7 bases, there was a span of 12 bases. CDR1 and CDR2 from the germline V gene are MGHRA and YSYEKL. The length of the CDR3 is 15 residues. CDR3 sequence reads: CASSQDYRPDGELFF. The CDR3 DNA reads TGCGCCAGCAGCCAAGATTACAGGCCGGACGGGGAGCTGTTTTTT.

This clonotype was detected many times. This sequence joins TRBV7-6 and TRBJ2-1, with D possibly TRBD2 on 6 matching bases. V lost 5 bases to trimming and J lost 8 bases, with 22 bases between them. CDR3 length: 16 amino acids. Germline values: CDR1 SGHVS, CDR2 FNYEAQ. The CDR3 spells CASSEYGGNTPYEQFF. CDR3 in DNA: TGTGCCAGCAGCGAATACGGGGGAAATACCCCATATGAGCAGTTCTTC.

At least ten counts were recorded for this clonotype. This rearrangement joins TRBV27 to TRBJ2-4, with 9 bases that match TRBD2. J was trimmed by 0 bases and V by 8 bases; bases with no gene match: 5. The CDR3 contains 15 residues. The germline CDR1 and CDR2 sequences are MNHEY and SMNVEV (reference sequence). In nucleotides, the CDR3 is TGTGCCAGCTCGGGCGGGGGGGCAGCCAAAAACATTCAGTACTTC. It codes for CASSGGGAAKNIQYF.

The rearrangement uses TRBV12-3 or TRBV12-4 and TRBJ2-5, with TRBD2 matching over 8 bases. The CDR3 consists of 16 residues. V shed 6 bases and J 4 bases; nucleotides not matched to a gene: 13. Here the CDR3 reads CASRPTSGLGSETQYF. The CDR3 region has the DNA TGTGCCAGCAGACCAACTAGCGGCCTAGGATCAGAGACCCAGTACTTC.

The sample holds many counts of this clonotype. One junction end does not reproduce the germline sequence, and a read error may be involved. This chain joins TRBV4-1 and TRBJ1-5, with D uncertain. Per germline, CDR1 MGHRA and CDR2 YSYEKL. The CDR3 is made up of 15 amino acids. CDR3: CASSQDWVSNQPQNF. DNA of the CDR3: TGCGCCAGCAGCCAAGATTGGGTTAGCAATCAGCCCCAGAATTTT.

This clonotype was counted ten times or more. V is TRBV5-1 and J is TRBJ2-3; TRBD2 aligns across 8 bases. Germline-derived CDR1 and CDR2 are SGHRS and YFSETQ. The CDR3 extends over 15 amino acids. After removal of 2 bases from V and 4 bases from J, the junction contained 6 bases not matched to a gene. CDR3 sequence: CASSFASGGPDTQYF. The DNA for the CDR3 is TGCGCCAGCAGCTTCGCGAGCGGGGGACCAGATACGCAGTATTTT.

A few counts support this clonotype. The CDR3 region is CSASPTASSNQPQHF. CDR3 DNA sequence: TGCAGTGCTAGTCCGACGGCGAGTAGCAATCAGCCCCAGCATTTT. The chain combines TRBV20-1 with TRBJ1-5, with no clear D. The CDR3 is 15 amino acids. CDR1 is DFQATT, CDR2 SNEGSKA, per germline (reference sequence). V was pared by 3 bases and J by 0 bases, with 12 bases between.

In its sample, this clonotype was seen many times. The chain uses TRBV6-2 or TRBV6-3 and TRBJ2-3; D call uncertain. Trimming left V 6 bases short and J 0 bases short, with 7 bases between. The CDR3 loop spans 13 amino acids. CDR1 and CDR2 (germline): MNHEY, SVGEGT. The chain's CDR3 is CASRWTSTDTQYF. The CDR3 bases are TGTGCCAGCAGATGGACCAGCACAGATACGCAGTATTTT.

Of note for this clonotype: This may be a read error, as it is one base from a much larger clone. Because it lacks the conserved phenylalanine or tryptophan at the end, this CDR3 is likely a read error. The rearrangement links TRBV29-1 to TRBJ2-7, with TRBD1 matching over 8 bases. The J segment lost 3 bases and the V segment lost 7 bases, leaving 8 bases of the junction unmatched. Looked up from germline, CDR1 is SQVTM and CDR2 is ANQGSEA. The CDR3 has 13 amino acids. The CDR3 nucleotides are TGCAGCGCACGACAGGGGCGAATCTACGAGCAGTACTAC. Protein product: CSARQGRIYEQYY.

This clonotype has at least ten counts. The chain combines TRBV4-2 with TRBJ2-3, with TRBD1 as a possible D gene (5 bases). Trimming took 4 bases from V and 0 from J, leaving 11 bases between them. Germline values: CDR1 LGHNA, CDR2 YNFKEQ. The CDR3 extends over 15 amino acids. CDR3 sequence: CASSPLGVSTDTQYF. Written as DNA, the CDR3 is TGTGCCAGCAGCCCGCTAGGGGTAAGCACAGATACGCAGTATTTT.

This clonotype has ten or more counts. This rearrangement joins TRBV3-1 to TRBJ2-1; TRBD1 might be the D (5 bases). The CDR3 is made up of 16 amino acids. Germline V gene sequence: CDR1 LGHDT, CDR2 YNNKEL (reference sequence). Trimming removed 1 base at V and 2 bases at J, with 12 bases between. This CDR3 is CASSQVKGPTYNEQFF. CDR3 nucleotide sequence: TGTGCCAGCAGCCAAGTGAAGGGGCCCACCTACAATGAGCAGTTCTTC.

The DNA of the CDR3 is TGTGCCAGCAGCTTGGAACCCGTAGGGGACACCGGGGAGCTGTTTTTT. Its translation: CASSLEPVGDTGELFF. The genes are TRBV5-4 and TRBJ2-2; the D gene is possibly TRBD1 (5 bases). CDR1 is SGHNT, CDR2 YYREEE, per germline (reference sequence). Trimming pared 0 bases from V and 3 bases from J, leaving 12 bases between. This CDR3 comprises 16 residues.

This clonotype has only a few counts. A much larger clone lies a single base off, so this may be a read error. The chain recombines TRBV6-1 with TRBJ1-5, with no clear D. Germline loops: CDR1 MNHNS, CDR2 SASEGT. There are 14 residues in the CDR3. CDR3 nucleotide sequence: TGTGCCAGCAGGGGAGGGAGTAGCAATCAGCCCCAGAATTTT. It yields the protein CASRGGSSNQPQNF.

This clonotype was detected ten times or more. The V gene is TRBV5-1, the J gene TRBJ2-5; the D call may be TRBD1 or TRBD2 (5 bases each). This CDR3 contains 14 residues. Germline CDR1 reads SGHRS; CDR2 reads YFSETQ. Trimming left V 3 bases short and J 5 bases short, with 14 bases between. The CDR3 bases are TGCGCCAGCAGCTCCGGGACCTCCAGGGAGACCCAGTACTTC. Translation gives CASSSGTSRETQYF.

This clonotype was seen at least ten times. The chain is built from TRBV12-3 or TRBV12-4 and TRBJ2-5; the D is unclear. The CDR3 has 14 residues. V was shortened by 1 base and J by 2 bases, with 8 bases between the two germline ends. Here the CDR3 reads CASSLGQLQETQYF. The CDR3 bases are TGTGCCAGCAGTTTAGGGCAGCTACAAGAGACCCAGTACTTC.

A word on this clonotype: A read error may be the cause here, since a much bigger clone is one base away. The V and J genes are TRBV4-1 and TRBJ1-5, with TRBD1 as a possible D gene (6 bases). The CDR3 contains 14 residues. V was pared by 4 bases and J by 5 bases, with 12 bases between. Germline assignment: CDR1 MGHRA and CDR2 YSYEKL. CDR3 nucleotides: TGCGCCAGCAGCCCAGGAAAGGGGGATCAGCCCCAGCATTTT. This translates into CASSPGKGDQPQHF.

CDR3: CSAPGLLTYNEQFF. The CDR3 DNA follows: TGCAGTGCACCGGGACTACTTACCTACAATGAGCAGTTCTTC. This rearrangement joins TRBV20-1 to TRBJ2-1, with TRBD2 matching 7 bases. CDR3 length: 14 residues. Germline-derived CDR1 and CDR2 are DFQATT and SNEGSKA (reference sequence). V was pared by 6 bases and J by 2 bases, with 7 bases of the junction left unmatched.